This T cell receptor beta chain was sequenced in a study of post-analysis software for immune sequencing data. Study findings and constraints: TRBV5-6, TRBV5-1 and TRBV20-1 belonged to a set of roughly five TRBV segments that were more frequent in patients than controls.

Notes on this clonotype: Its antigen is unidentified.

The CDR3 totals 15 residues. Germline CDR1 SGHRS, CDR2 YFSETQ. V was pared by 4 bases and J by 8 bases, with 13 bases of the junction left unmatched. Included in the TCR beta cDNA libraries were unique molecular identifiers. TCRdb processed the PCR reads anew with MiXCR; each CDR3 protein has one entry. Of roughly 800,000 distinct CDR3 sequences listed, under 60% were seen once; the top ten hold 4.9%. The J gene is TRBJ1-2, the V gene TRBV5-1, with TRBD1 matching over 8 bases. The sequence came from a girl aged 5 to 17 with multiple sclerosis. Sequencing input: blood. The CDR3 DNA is TGCGCCAGCAGCATCGGGGGACAGGATATACCGGGCTACACCTTC. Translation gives CASSIGGQDIPGYTF.